This TCR beta chain was retrieved from a study of T cell changes during pregnancy in multiple sclerosis. Libraries were prepared by immunoSEQ multiplex PCR; TCRdb keeps only in-frame clonotypes and omits some of them. Found here are around 66,000 clones, around 91% of them singletons; the top ten hold 1% to 1.5%. Germline assignment: CDR1 MNHNS and CDR2 SASEGT. This CDR3 is built from 13 residues. The V end lost 4 bases, the J end lost 2 bases, and 8 bases lay between the germline ends. Sequenced here: peripheral blood, sampled after pregnancy. The source is a female donor in good health, enrolled as a control in a pregnancy study. The chain joins TRBV6-1 to TRBJ1-2; D ambiguous. CDR3 loop: CASSVDGNYGYTF. In DNA form, the CDR3 reads TGTGCCAGCAGTGTAGACGGGAACTATGGCTACACCTTC.